This passage covers 25 T cell receptor beta chains from one sample sequenced in a study of Ad26.COV2.S vaccination and SARS-CoV-2 variants. Using immunoSEQ multiplex PCR, the repertoire was profiled, and TCRdb retains in-frame clones only, with some absent. The sample holds hundreds of thousands of clones, about nine tenths seen once. Treatment specified: around 19 received Ad26.COV2.S at low or high dose, single or two shots; about 5 received placebo; per-sample allocation not given. Samples came from day 63 after the first vaccine or placebo injection. The material sequenced was peripheral blood, taken in a trial of Ad26.COV2.S vaccine versus placebo. The receptors derive from a person between 18 and 60 years old who received the Ad26.COV2.S COVID-19 vaccine or a placebo.

V is TRBV18 and J is TRBJ2-7; TRBD1 matches 7 bases. The germline V gene encodes CDR1 KGHSH and CDR2 LQKENI. CDR3 length equals 16 residues. The junction had 15 bases not matched to a gene; V was cut back by 6 bases and J by 4 bases. The CDR3: CASSPEGRQGGYEQYF. The DNA of the CDR3 is TGTGCCAGCTCCCCCGAGGGACGACAGGGCGGGTACGAGCAGTACTTC.

The chain carries TRBV19 and TRBJ2-5; tentative D call: TRBD1 (5 bases). Trimming left V 4 bases short and J 4 bases short, with 19 bases between. In germline, CDR1 is LNHDA, CDR2 SQIVND (reference sequence). The CDR3 sequence is 16 residues long. CDR3 in amino acids: CASSTIGSGPGETQYF. CDR3 sequence (DNA): TGTGCCAGTAGTACAATTGGGTCAGGGCCGGGAGAGACCCAGTACTTC.

The J gene is TRBJ2-3, the V gene TRBV4-1; 11 bases align to TRBD2. The CDR3 sequence is 19 residues long. V lost 4 bases and J lost 2; bases outside the gene matches: 14. Germline lookup yields CDR1 MGHRA and CDR2 YSYEKL. CDR3 coding DNA: TGCGCCAGCAGCCCTGGACTAGCGGGCCTCGAAGAAAACACAGATACGCAGTATTTT. Amino acid sequence: CASSPGLAGLEENTDTQYF.

This chain uses TRBV25-1 with TRBJ2-1; D uncertain. CDR1 MGHDK and CDR2 SYGVNS come from the germline V gene. The V and J ends lost 1 base and 0 bases respectively, with 7 bases between them. CDR3 length: 15 residues. The CDR3 DNA reads as TGTGCCAGCAGTGAATTAACCGCCTCCTACAATGAGCAGTTCTTC. Protein product: CASSELTASYNEQFF.

The genes are TRBV11-2 and TRBJ2-5, with a weak D call TRBD2 (5 bases). Trimming shortened V by 0 bases and J by 5 bases, and 16 bases separated the two germline ends. Germline V gene sequence: CDR1 SGHAT, CDR2 FQNNGV. CDR3 length equals 16 residues. The CDR3 DNA follows: TGTGCCAGCAGCTTAGAGGGGAGAGAAGCCTTGGAGACCCAGTACTTC. This sequence encodes CASSLEGREALETQYF.

CDR3: CASSQEGGIGELFF. CDR3 nucleotide sequence: TGTGCCAGCAGCCAAGAGGGGGGTATCGGGGAGCTGTTTTTT. The rearrangement uses TRBV3-1 (or the pseudogene TRBV3-2) and TRBJ2-2; D is perhaps TRBD2 (6 bases). Germline lookup yields CDR1 LGHDT and CDR2 YNNKEL (reference sequence). Trimming pared 0 bases from V and 7 bases from J, leaving 9 bases between. This CDR3 region has 14 residues.

This chain uses TRBV21-1 with TRBJ2-1; the listed D gene, TRBD1, was not tested against the DNA. TRBV21-1 is flagged as a pseudogene. The CDR3 covers 14 residues. The CDR3 sequence: CASSKGAVNNEQFF. CDR3 DNA: TGTGCCAGCAGCAAGGGGGCGGTTAACAATGAGCAGTTCTTC.

This clone was found once. The V and J genes are TRBV18 and TRBJ2-7; no clear D gene. CDR1 is KGHSH, CDR2 LQKENI, per germline. Trimming stripped 5 bases from V and 5 bases from J, with 16 bases between. This CDR3 has 14 amino acids. The CDR3 loop reads CASSSASGGHEQYF. The CDR3 nucleotides read TGTGCCAGCTCATCCGCCTCGGGTGGCCACGAGCAGTACTTC.

The chain recombines TRBV7-8 with TRBJ2-7; the D gene is possibly TRBD2 (5 bases). The germline CDR1 and CDR2 sequences are SGHVS and FQNEAQ. The ends were cut back, 3 bases at V and 6 bases at J, with 12 bases in the middle. The CDR3 sequence is 13 residues long. CDR3: CASSLAGDGEQYF. As DNA, the CDR3 is TGTGCCAGCAGCTTGGCGGGTGACGGCGAGCAGTACTTC. The full variable domain, with the rest looked up from reference TRBV7-8 and TRBJ2-7, is GAGVSQSPRYKVAKRGQDVALRCDPISGHVSLFWYQQALGQGPEFLTYFQNEAQLDKSGLPSDRFFAERPEGSVSTLKIQRTQQEDSAVYLCASSLAGDGEQYFGPGTRLTVT.

The V call is TRBV29-1, the J call TRBJ1-1, with D hard to call. Germline loops: CDR1 SQVTM, CDR2 ANQGSEA. V dropped 4 bases and J dropped 0 bases, with 9 bases sitting between them. The CDR3 loop spans 13 amino acids. As DNA, the CDR3 is TGCAGCGTTGGGGTCAAATTGAACACTGAAGCTTTCTTT. Amino acid sequence: CSVGVKLNTEAFF.

A remark on this clone: The junction differs from germline at one of its ends, possibly a read error. V usage is TRBV19 and J usage is TRBJ2-2; maybe TRBD2 (6 bases). The CDR3 is made up of 16 amino acids. Germline assignment: CDR1 LNHDA and CDR2 SQIVND (reference sequence). The CDR3 sequence: CASSKGPLHNTGGLFF. The CDR3 DNA is TGTGCCAGTAGTAAGGGACCGTTGCATAACACCGGGGGGCTGTTTTTT. Based on the CDR3 plus reference TRBV19 and TRBJ2-2, the full variable domain is DGGITQSPKYLFRKEGQNVTLSCEQNLNHDAMYWYRQDPGQGLRLIYYSQIVNDFQKGDIAEGYSVSREKKESFPLTVTSAQKNPTAFYLCASSKGPLHNTGGLFFGEGSRLTVL.

This chain joins TRBV7-8 and TRBJ1-2; 10 bases fit TRBD1. Germline trimming cut 4 bases from V and 3 bases from J; bases unmatched to any gene: 5. The CDR3 loop spans 15 amino acids. Per the germline V gene, CDR1 is SGHVS and CDR2 is FQNEAQ. CDR3 bases: TGTGCCAGCAGCTCTCCGGGACAGGGGTACTATGGCTACACCTTC. This sequence encodes CASSSPGQGYYGYTF.

The chain employs TRBV5-5 and TRBJ2-1; D is ambiguous. Looked up from germline, CDR1 is SGHKS and CDR2 is YYEKEE (reference sequence). Trimming cost V 4 bases and J 5 bases, with 13 bases left between them. This CDR3 is built from 14 residues. This CDR3 is CASSLSDLNNEQFF. The CDR3 DNA follows: TGTGCCAGCAGCCTATCCGACCTTAACAATGAGCAGTTCTTC.

This chain joins TRBV19 and TRBJ1-2, with D maybe TRBD1 (5 bases). The germline V gene has CDR1 LNHDA and CDR2 SQIVND (reference sequence). This CDR3 spans 13 amino acids. Trimming took 3 bases from V and 4 from J, leaving 9 bases between them. For the CDR3, the DNA is TGTGCCAGTAGTATTAGTACAGGCTATGGCTACACCTTC. Amino acid sequence: CASSISTGYGYTF.

V usage is TRBV5-1 and J usage is TRBJ1-1; D perhaps matches TRBD1 (5 bases). The CDR3 totals 15 residues. The germline V gene encodes CDR1 SGHRS and CDR2 YFSETQ. V gave up 4 bases and J gave up 2 bases, with 15 bases separating them. The CDR3 DNA reads TGCGCCAGCAGCCCCAACCCAGGGTTAAACACTGAAGCTTTCTTT. This translates into CASSPNPGLNTEAFF.

This chain uses TRBV2 with TRBJ1-1; the D is unclear. The CDR3 is 12 residues long. CDR1 is SNHLY and CDR2 is FYNNEI in the germline V gene. V was shortened by 7 bases and J by 6 bases, with 12 bases between the two germline ends. CDR3 bases: TGTGCCAGCAAAGTAAGTTACCCTGAAGCTTTCTTT. It translates to CASKVSYPEAFF. The full variable domain, with the rest looked up from reference TRBV2 and TRBJ1-1, is EPEVTQTPSHQVTQMGQEVILRCVPISNHLYFYWYRQILGQKVEFLVSFYNNEISEKSEIFDDQFSVERPDGSNFTLKIRSTKLEDSAMYFCASKVSYPEAFFGQGTRLTVV.

This chain connects TRBV5-4 to TRBJ2-7; D gene uncertain. Per germline, CDR1 SGHNT and CDR2 YYREEE (reference sequence). CDR3 length: 15 amino acids. The ends were cut back, 0 bases at V and 0 bases at J, with 10 bases in the middle. The CDR3 sequence is CASSLGGSDSYEQYF. CDR3 nucleotides: TGTGCCAGCAGCTTGGGGGGTTCGGACTCCTACGAGCAGTACTTC.

The chain recombines TRBV7-9 with TRBJ2-7; TRBD1 aligns across 8 bases. V lost 4 bases, J lost 5 bases, and 7 bases stayed unmatched. The CDR3 has 14 residues. Germline V lookup: CDR1 SEHNR, CDR2 FQNEAQ (reference sequence). The chain's CDR3 is CASSSGQGWDEQYF. The CDR3 DNA reads as TGTGCCAGCAGCTCCGGACAGGGATGGGACGAGCAGTACTTC.

A few counts support this clone. The V and J genes are TRBV6-4 and TRBJ2-1, with a possible D match to TRBD1 (6 bases). CDR1 is MRHNA and CDR2 is SNTAGT in the germline V gene. V was shortened by 3 bases and J by 11 bases, with 20 bases between the two germline ends. The CDR3 is 15 amino acids. CDR3 protein: CASSEDSGGGRKQFF. DNA for the CDR3: TGTGCCAGCAGTGAGGACAGCGGTGGGGGCCGTAAGCAGTTCTTC.

The rearrangement joins TRBV27 to TRBJ2-3, with 8 bases that match TRBD1. The CDR3 spans 16 residues. Germline loops: CDR1 MNHEY, CDR2 SMNVEV (reference sequence). After removal of 1 base from V and 2 bases from J, the junction contained 5 bases not matched to a gene. The CDR3 DNA reads as TGTGCCAGCAGTTTATTACGGGACAGGTACACAGATACGCAGTATTTT. Translated, it gives CASSLLRDRYTDTQYF.

The CDR3 here is CASSLGTGNTEAFF. CDR3 coding DNA: TGTGCCAGCAGCTTAGGGACAGGGAACACTGAAGCTTTCTTT. This chain links TRBV5-8 with TRBJ1-1; TRBD1 aligns across 8 bases. The CDR3 covers 14 residues. V was pared by 2 bases and J by 1 base, with 1 base of the junction left unmatched. Germline CDR1 SGHTS, CDR2 YDEGEE.

This chain links TRBV7-8 with TRBJ1-1, with TRBD1 identical over 7 bases. The CDR3 contains 15 residues. V was clipped by 6 bases and J by 2 bases; unmatched bases: 9. Germline loops: CDR1 SGHVS, CDR2 FQNEAQ. CDR3 protein: CASSHRQGLNTEAFF. CDR3 nucleotide sequence: TGTGCCAGCAGTCATAGACAGGGCCTAAACACTGAAGCTTTCTTT.

The chain combines TRBV29-1 with TRBJ2-1; 11 bases align to TRBD2. V lost 7 bases and J lost 0; bases outside the gene matches: 11. The V gene's germline CDR1 is SQVTM and CDR2 ANQGSEA. The CDR3 contains 17 residues. The CDR3 nucleotides read TGCAGCGCAAAAGTCGGACTAGCGGGTAGCTCCTACAATGAGCAGTTCTTC. The encoded protein is CSAKVGLAGSSYNEQFF.

The rearrangement joins TRBV11-3 to TRBJ2-3; 8 nucleotides match TRBD1. V shed 5 bases and J 2 bases; nucleotides not matched to a gene: 6. This CDR3 comprises 15 residues. The V gene's germline CDR1 is SGHNT and CDR2 YENEEA. DNA of the CDR3: TGTGCCAGCAGCCCGACAGGGGAAGACACAGATACGCAGTATTTT. Its translation is CASSPTGEDTDTQYF.

The CDR3 loop is CASVGGRWHNEQFF. CDR3 bases: TGTGCCAGCGTGGGCGGGAGGTGGCACAATGAGCAGTTCTTC. This chain connects TRBV6-5 to TRBJ2-1, with TRBD2 matching over 8 bases. The length of the CDR3 is 14 residues. Trimming removed 8 bases from V and 5 bases from J; junction bases left unmatched: 8. CDR1 MNHEY and CDR2 SVGAGI come from the germline V gene.